This is a list of T cell receptor beta chains from one sample in a study of beta chain features in type 1 diabetes. This table comes from immunoSEQ multiplex PCR, and its TCRdb copy is limited to in-frame clones, with some not included. The sample holds about 710,000 clones; about 14% are singletons and the top ten take nearly 0.04%. Material for sequencing was naive CD4+ T cells from blood. The source of these receptors is a man younger than 30 with type 1 diabetes. CDR3s include the opening cysteine and the closing phenylalanine or tryptophan. Fields, in order: J gene, V gene, clone size, D gene, CDR3 DNA, CDR3 protein. The D gene is left open where the match is weak. Some rows mark clone size as missing; the rest say once, few, many or name a class of expanded clone.

J: TRBJ2-1
V: TRBV7-2
size: few
D: TRBD1
DNA: TGTGCCAGCAGCTTCCTGGGACAGTTCTATGAGCAGTTCTTC
CDR3: CASSFLGQFYEQFF

J: TRBJ2-1
V: TRBV9
size: NA
D: TRBD2
DNA: TGTGCCAGCAGCGGGACTAGCGGGAGCTACAATGAGCAGTTCTTC
CDR3: CASSGTSGSYNEQFF

J: TRBJ1-6
V: TRBV7-9
size: few
D: NA
DNA: TGTGCCAGCAGCTCAGGAGGATCACCCCTCCACTTT
CDR3: CASSSGGSPLHF

J: TRBJ2-5
V: TRBV4-3
size: NA
D: NA
DNA: TGCGCCAGCAGCCAAGATGCGGTGGGGGGCGGCCGGGGGACCCAGTACTTC
CDR3: CASSQDAVGGGRGTQYF

J: TRBJ2-7
V: TRBV11-1
size: NA
D: NA
DNA: TGTGCCAGCAGCCGTAACAGGGACGGGGAGCAGTACTTC
CDR3: CASSRNRDGEQYF

J: TRBJ2-7
V: TRBV13
size: few
D: NA
DNA: TGTGCCAGCAGCTTAGGTCTTGGGGCCAACTACGAGCAGTACTTC
CDR3: CASSLGLGANYEQYF

J: TRBJ2-5
V: TRBV11-2
size: few
D: TRBD1
DNA: TGTGCCAGCAGCTTAGTTCTGGGACAGGGAGACGAGACCCAGTACTTC
CDR3: CASSLVLGQGDETQYF

J: TRBJ1-2
V: TRBV6-1
size: few
D: NA
DNA: TGTGCCAGCAGTGAAAGGCAGGGTGGCTATGGCTACACCTTC
CDR3: CASSERQGGYGYTF

J: TRBJ2-5
V: TRBV29-1
size: NA
D: NA
DNA: TGCAGCGTAAAAGGGGGACCCGGGATCCAGTACTTC
CDR3: CSVKGGPGIQYF

J: TRBJ1-1
V: TRBV7-2
size: NA
D: NA
DNA: TGTGCCAGCAGCTTAGTTACCACGAACACTGAAGCTTTCTTT
CDR3: CASSLVTTNTEAFF

J: TRBJ1-2
V: TRBV5-6
size: NA
D: NA
DNA: TGTGCCAGCACCCCCCCCGGGGTGAGGAACTATGGCTACACCTTC
CDR3: CASTPPGVRNYGYTF

J: TRBJ1-5
V: TRBV18
size: NA
D: NA
DNA: TGTGCCAGCTCACCTTCACAGGACCAGCCCCAGCATTTT
CDR3: CASSPSQDQPQHF

J: TRBJ1-1
V: TRBV5-6
size: few
D: NA
DNA: TGTGCCAGCAGCTCACCAGGGTCCTGGACGAACACTGAAGCTTTCTTT
CDR3: CASSSPGSWTNTEAFF

J: TRBJ2-1
V: TRBV29-1
size: NA
D: TRBD2
DNA: TGCACCTTCACTAGCGGGAGGGCGGATGAGCAGTTCTTC
CDR3: CTFTSGRADEQFF

J: TRBJ2-2
V: TRBV19
size: few
D: TRBD2
DNA: TGTGCCAGTAGTATCGTAGCGGGAGGGCTGAACACCGGGGAGCTGTTTTTT
CDR3: CASSIVAGGLNTGELFF

J: TRBJ1-2
V: TRBV4-2
size: NA
D: NA
DNA: TGTGCCAGCAGCCAGACCTTGGGGGAGGGCTACACCTTC
CDR3: CASSQTLGEGYTF

J: TRBJ2-3
V: TRBV30
size: NA
D: NA
DNA: TGTGCCTGGAGCCCCCGGGATACGCAGTATTTT
CDR3: CAWSPRDTQYF

J: TRBJ1-4
V: TRBV4-2
size: NA
D: TRBD1
DNA: TGTGCCAGCAGCCAAGGCCTACTCGACAGGGTTGTCGAAAAACTGTTTTTT
CDR3: CASSQGLLDRVVEKLFF

J: TRBJ2-1
V: TRBV5-1
size: few
D: TRBD2
DNA: TGCGCCAGCAGCTTCCTAGCGGGGGGGCCCGATGAGCAGTTCTTC
CDR3: CASSFLAGGPDEQFF

J: TRBJ2-7
V: TRBV6-1
size: NA
D: NA
DNA: TGTGCCAGCACTGCGCCAGGACACTACGAGCAGTACTTC
CDR3: CASTAPGHYEQYF

J: TRBJ1-1
V: TRBV29-1
size: few
D: TRBD1
DNA: TGCAGCGAGATTGACAGGGACACAGCTTTCTTT
CDR3: CSEIDRDTAFF

J: TRBJ1-1
V: TRBV5-1
size: NA
D: NA
DNA: TGCGCCAGCTCAGTGGACACTGAAGCTTTCTTT
CDR3: CASSVDTEAFF

J: TRBJ2-3
V: TRBV29-1
size: NA
D: TRBD2
DNA: TGCAGCGGTAGAGGACTAGCGGGGACCACAGATACGCAGTATTTT
CDR3: CSGRGLAGTTDTQYF